This TCR beta chain was obtained from a study of cytomegalovirus exposure and HLA in healthy donors. PCR employed 60 Vbeta and 13 Jbeta primers. The data were produced by immunoSEQ multiplex PCR, yet TCRdb's version contains in-frame clones alone and is incomplete. The data show over 100,000 clones, around 68% seen once. Germline V CDR1 and CDR2: SGHRS, YFSETQ. The V and J ends lost 0 bases and 1 base respectively, with 5 bases between them. The CDR3 runs to 14 residues. Sequencing was done on a sample of PBMCs. The clonotype was recovered from a human donor in good health. The gene calls are TRBV5-1 and TRBJ2-4, with no clear D. This chain's CDR3 is CASSLDGAKNIQYF. CDR3 DNA sequence: TGCGCCAGCAGCTTGGACGGGGCCAAAAACATTCAGTACTTC.